Following are 2 T cell receptor beta chains from one sample sequenced in a study of cytomegalovirus exposure and HLA in healthy donors. The protocol was immunoSEQ multiplex PCR, while the TCRdb copy is restricted to in-frame clones and leaves out a portion. The sample contains 160,000 or so clones, approximately 87% of which appear only once. Sequencing used PBMCs. These receptors were obtained from a woman in her twenties or thirties in good health and CMV-seronegative.

The rearrangement joins TRBV6-1 to TRBJ1-5, with a possible D match to TRBD1 (5 bases). Deletions cut 1 base from V and 9 bases from J, with 37 bases between. This CDR3 has 22 amino acids. Germline CDR1 MNHNS, CDR2 SASEGT. CDR3 bases: TGTGCCAGCAGTGAAGGATTTCGGGATCTGCTCTTCGTAGGGGAGGGTGGTTTGCCCCAGCATTTT. Its translation: CASSEGFRDLLFVGEGGLPQHF.

V usage is TRBV6-1 and J usage is TRBJ1-5; D is uncertain. V was cut by 7 bases and J by 0 bases, with 13 bases left in between. The CDR3 spans 15 residues. Per germline, CDR1 MNHNS and CDR2 SASEGT. CDR3 residues: CASNFQDYSNQPQHF. The CDR3 DNA follows: TGTGCCAGCAATTTCCAGGACTATAGCAATCAGCCCCAGCATTTT.